This T cell receptor (beta chain) was recorded in a study of patients and donors after allogeneic stem cell transplantation. This CDR3 is built from 14 residues. The germline V and J ends were trimmed by 6 bases and 3 bases, with 11 bases remaining between them. Looked up from germline, CDR1 is SEHNR and CDR2 is FQNEAQ (reference sequence). TCRdb reanalysed the RT-PCR reads using MiXCR and keeps one entry per CDR3 protein. The sample consists of about 40,000 distinct CDR3 sequences, about 30% of them appearing once. This clonotype occurred a few times. The chain recombines TRBV7-9 with TRBJ1-4; no clear D. The sequencing input was blood, either unsorted or a sorted T cell fraction (not recorded which). The source is a human donor who was either an allogeneic HSCT recipient or a stem cell or donor lymphocyte infusion donor (not recorded which). It is not recorded whose cells these are; they may come from a transplant donor. CDR3 in amino acids: CASSPGAANEKLFF. The CDR3 nucleotides read TGTGCCAGCAGTCCCGGTGCGGCTAATGAAAAACTGTTTTTT.